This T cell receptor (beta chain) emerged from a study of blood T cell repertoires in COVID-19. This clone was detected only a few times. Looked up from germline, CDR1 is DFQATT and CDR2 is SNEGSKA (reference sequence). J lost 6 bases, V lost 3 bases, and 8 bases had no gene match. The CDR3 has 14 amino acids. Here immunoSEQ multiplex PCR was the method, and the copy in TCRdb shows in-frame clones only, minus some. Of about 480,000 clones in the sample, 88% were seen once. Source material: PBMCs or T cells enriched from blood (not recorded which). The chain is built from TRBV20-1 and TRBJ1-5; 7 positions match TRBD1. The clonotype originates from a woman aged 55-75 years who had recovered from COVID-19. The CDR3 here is CSASATGLGQPQHF. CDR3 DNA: TGCAGTGCTAGTGCGACAGGGTTAGGTCAGCCCCAGCATTTT.